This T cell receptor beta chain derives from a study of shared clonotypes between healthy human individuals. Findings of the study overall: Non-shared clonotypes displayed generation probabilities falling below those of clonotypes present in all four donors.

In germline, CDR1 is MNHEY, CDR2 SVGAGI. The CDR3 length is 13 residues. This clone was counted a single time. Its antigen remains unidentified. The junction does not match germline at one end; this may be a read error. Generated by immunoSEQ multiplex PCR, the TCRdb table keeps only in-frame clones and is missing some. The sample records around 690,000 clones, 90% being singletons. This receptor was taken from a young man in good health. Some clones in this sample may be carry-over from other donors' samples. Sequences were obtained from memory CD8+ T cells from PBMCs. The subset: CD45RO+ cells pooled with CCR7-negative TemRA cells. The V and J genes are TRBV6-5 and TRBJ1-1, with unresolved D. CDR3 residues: CASSYMLKTEAFF. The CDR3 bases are TGTGCCAGCAGTTACATGCTGAAAACTGAAGCTTTCTTT.